The 5 T cell receptor beta chains below were found in one sample sequenced in a study of blood T cell repertoires in COVID-19. This table comes from immunoSEQ multiplex PCR, and its TCRdb copy is limited to in-frame clones, with some not included. This sample carries approximately 220,000 clones, 83% of them seen once, and the ten largest clones take 4.8%. The sequenced material came from PBMCs or T cells enriched from blood (not recorded which). The receptors shown here come from a woman aged 50 to 60 who had been exposed to COVID-19.

This clone was picked up a small number of times. The rearrangement joins TRBV10-3 to TRBJ2-5; D gene ambiguous. Per germline, CDR1 ENHRY and CDR2 SYGVKD. Between the trimmed V and J ends, which lost 3 bases and 2 bases, there was a span of 4 bases. This CDR3 comprises 12 residues. CDR3: CAISDGQETQYF. The DNA for the CDR3 is TGTGCCATCAGTGACGGTCAAGAGACCCAGTACTTC.

This chain joins TRBV19 and TRBJ1-1; D not certain. This CDR3 is 14 amino acids long. Germline CDR1 LNHDA, CDR2 SQIVND (reference sequence). The V end lost 7 bases, the J end lost 6 bases, and 18 bases lay between the germline ends. The CDR3 loop reads CASTSTLVGSEAFF. For the CDR3, the DNA is TGTGCCAGTACCTCAACCCTGGTGGGCTCTGAAGCTTTCTTT.

V gene TRBV29-1 combines with J gene TRBJ1-1; D may be TRBD1 (6 bases). CDR1 SQVTM and CDR2 ANQGSEA come from the germline V gene. This CDR3 has 11 amino acids. Trimming took 7 bases from V and 6 from J, leaving 12 bases between them. The chain's CDR3 is CSGGWTAEAFF. The DNA for the CDR3 is TGCAGCGGGGGATGGACAGCTGAAGCTTTCTTT.

The chain employs TRBV14 and TRBJ1-1; D is ambiguous. Trimming shortened V by 5 bases and J by 4 bases, and 11 bases separated the two germline ends. Germline CDR1 is SGHDN and CDR2 is FVKESK. This CDR3 spans 13 amino acids. As DNA, the CDR3 is TGTGCCAGCAGCTATCCGGGGTCCACTGAAGCTTTCTTT. As protein: CASSYPGSTEAFF.

The chain couples TRBV7-8 to TRBJ2-1; 9 bases fit TRBD2. CDR3 length equals 13 residues. Germline CDR1 SGHVS, CDR2 FQNEAQ. Germline trimming cut 5 bases from V and 12 bases from J; bases unmatched to any gene: 8. The DNA of the CDR3 is TGTGCCAGCAGCGGCGGGGGGGCCGGTGGGCAGTTCTTC. Its protein product is CASSGGGAGGQFF.